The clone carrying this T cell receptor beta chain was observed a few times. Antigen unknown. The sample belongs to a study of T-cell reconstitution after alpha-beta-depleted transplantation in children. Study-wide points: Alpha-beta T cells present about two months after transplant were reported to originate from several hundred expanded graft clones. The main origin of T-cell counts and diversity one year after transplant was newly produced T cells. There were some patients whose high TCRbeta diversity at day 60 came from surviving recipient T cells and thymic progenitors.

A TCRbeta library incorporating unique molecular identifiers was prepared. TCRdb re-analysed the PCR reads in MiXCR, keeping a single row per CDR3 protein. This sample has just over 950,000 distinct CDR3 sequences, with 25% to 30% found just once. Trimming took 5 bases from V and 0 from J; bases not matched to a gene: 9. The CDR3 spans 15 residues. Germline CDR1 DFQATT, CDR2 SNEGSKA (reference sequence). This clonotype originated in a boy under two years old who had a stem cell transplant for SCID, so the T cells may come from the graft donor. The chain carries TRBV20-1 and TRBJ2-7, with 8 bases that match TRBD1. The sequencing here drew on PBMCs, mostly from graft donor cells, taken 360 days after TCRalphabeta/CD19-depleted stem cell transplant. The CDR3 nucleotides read TGCAGTGCTGTAAACGCGGACAGGGCCTCCTACGAGCAGTACTTC. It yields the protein CSAVNADRASYEQYF.